This note documents a single T cell receptor (beta chain) sequence. Germline assignment: CDR1 LNHDA and CDR2 SQIVND (reference sequence). V lost 0 bases and J lost 5; bases outside the gene matches: 0. The CDR3 covers 14 residues. Participant reports of clinical history set cohort assignment. This entry belongs to a study of blood T cell repertoires in COVID-19. Authors' analysis steps: From reference gene primer amplification, estimates of nucleated cell counts were derived. The protocol was immunoSEQ multiplex PCR, while the TCRdb copy is restricted to in-frame clones and leaves out a portion. The DNA was the basis for D and trimming; V, J and clone size are from that table. The sample holds roughly 200,000 clones, about 85% seen once.

The rearrangement uses TRBV19 and TRBJ1-4; 7 bases are a match to TRBD1. Sequenced material: PBMCs or T cells enriched from blood (not recorded which). The origin of this receptor is a woman in her twenties or thirties who had recovered from COVID-19. CDR3 nucleotide sequence: TGTGCCAGTAGTATAGACAGGGGGAATGAAAAACTGTTTTTT. This codes for CASSIDRGNEKLFF.